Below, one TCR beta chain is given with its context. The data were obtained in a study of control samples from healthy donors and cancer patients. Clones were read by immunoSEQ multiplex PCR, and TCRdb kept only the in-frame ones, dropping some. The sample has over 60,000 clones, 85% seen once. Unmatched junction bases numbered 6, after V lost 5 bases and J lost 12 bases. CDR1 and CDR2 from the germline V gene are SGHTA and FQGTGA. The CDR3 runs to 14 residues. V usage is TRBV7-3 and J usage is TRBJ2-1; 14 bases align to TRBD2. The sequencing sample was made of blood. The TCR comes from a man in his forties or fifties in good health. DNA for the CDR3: TGTGCCAGCAGCCCCGGGACTAGCGGGAGTTGGCAGTTCTTC. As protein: CASSPGTSGSWQFF. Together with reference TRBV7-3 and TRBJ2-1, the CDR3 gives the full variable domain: GAGVSQTPSNKVTEKGKYVELRCDPISGHTALYWYRQSLGQGPEFLIYFQGTGAADDSGLPNDRFFAVRPEGSVSTLKIQRTERGDSAVYLCASSPGTSGSWQFFGPGTRLTVL.